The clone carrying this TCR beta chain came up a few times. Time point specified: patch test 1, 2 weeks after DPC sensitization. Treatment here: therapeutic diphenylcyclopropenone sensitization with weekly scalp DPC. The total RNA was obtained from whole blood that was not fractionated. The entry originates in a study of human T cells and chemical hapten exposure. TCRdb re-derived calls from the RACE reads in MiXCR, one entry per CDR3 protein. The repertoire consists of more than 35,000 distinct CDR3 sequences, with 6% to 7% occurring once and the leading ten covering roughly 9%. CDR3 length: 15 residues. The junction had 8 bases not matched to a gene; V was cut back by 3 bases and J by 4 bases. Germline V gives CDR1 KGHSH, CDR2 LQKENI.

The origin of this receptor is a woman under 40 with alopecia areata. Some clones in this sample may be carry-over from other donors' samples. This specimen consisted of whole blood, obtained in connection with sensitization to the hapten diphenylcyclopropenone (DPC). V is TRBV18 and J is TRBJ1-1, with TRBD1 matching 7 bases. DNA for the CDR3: TGTGCCAGCTCACCGGAAGGAGGGGGCCGCACTGAAGCTTTCTTT. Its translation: CASSPEGGGRTEAFF.